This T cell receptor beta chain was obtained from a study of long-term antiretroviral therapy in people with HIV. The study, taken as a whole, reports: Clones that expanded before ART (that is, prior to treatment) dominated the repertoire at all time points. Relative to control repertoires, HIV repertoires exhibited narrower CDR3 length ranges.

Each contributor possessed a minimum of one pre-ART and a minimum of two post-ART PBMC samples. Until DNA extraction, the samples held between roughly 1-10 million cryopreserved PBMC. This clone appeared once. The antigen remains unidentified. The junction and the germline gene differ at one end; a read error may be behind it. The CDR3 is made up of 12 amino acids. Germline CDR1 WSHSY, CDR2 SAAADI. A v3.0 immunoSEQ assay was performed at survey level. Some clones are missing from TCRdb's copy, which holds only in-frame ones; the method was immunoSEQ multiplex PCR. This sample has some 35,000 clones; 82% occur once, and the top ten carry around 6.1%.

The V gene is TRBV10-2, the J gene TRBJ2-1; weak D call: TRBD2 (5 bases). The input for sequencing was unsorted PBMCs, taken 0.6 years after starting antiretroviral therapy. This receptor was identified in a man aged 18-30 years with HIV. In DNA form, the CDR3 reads TGCGCCAGCAGTCGTTTAGCGCCCGACTTACTCTTC. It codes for CASSRLAPDLLF.